The 17 T cell receptor beta chains below all came from one sample that was sequenced in a study of shared clonotypes between healthy human individuals. The assay was immunoSEQ multiplex PCR, and TCRdb's table has in-frame clones only and misses some. The repertoire holds over a million clones, with about 75% as singletons. Source material: memory CD4+ T cells sorted from blood. Subset specified: CD45RA-negative fraction. Source of these receptors: a man younger than 30 in good health.

The V call is TRBV18, the J call TRBJ2-3, with TRBD2 as a possible D gene (5 bases). The germline V gene has CDR1 KGHSH and CDR2 LQKENI. CDR3 length equals 14 residues. Trimming pared 4 bases from V and 2 bases from J, leaving 10 bases between. The CDR3 nucleotides read TGTGCCAGCTCACTCTGGGGAGCCACAGATACGCAGTATTTT. Translation: CASSLWGATDTQYF.

This clone was counted only a few times. This sequence joins TRBV11-2 and TRBJ2-2; the D call may be TRBD1 or TRBD2 (5 bases each). V lost 0 bases to trimming and J lost 2 bases, with 10 bases between them. Looked up from germline, CDR1 is SGHAT and CDR2 is FQNNGV. This CDR3 contains 16 residues. The CDR3 spells CASSLDGAANTGELFF. CDR3 nucleotides: TGTGCCAGCAGCTTAGACGGGGCAGCTAACACCGGGGAGCTGTTTTTT. Full variable domain (missing parts from reference TRBV11-2 and TRBJ2-2): EAGVAQSPRYKIIEKRQSVAFWCNPISGHATLYWYQQILGQGPKLLIQFQNNGVVDDSQLPKDRFSAERLKGVDSTLKIQPAKLEDSAVYLCASSLDGAANTGELFFGEGSRLTVL.

The chain carries TRBV9 and TRBJ1-4; 8 nucleotides line up with TRBD1. V lost 0 bases to trimming and J lost 7 bases; unmatched junction nucleotides: 8. Per the germline V gene, CDR1 is SGDLS and CDR2 is YYNGEE. CDR3 length equals 16 residues. This chain's CDR3 is CASSVEPGGYSEKLFF. The CDR3 DNA follows: TGTGCCAGCAGCGTAGAGCCAGGGGGCTATAGTGAAAAACTGTTTTTT.

The chain has TRBV5-1 and TRBJ1-1; 8 bases are shared with TRBD1. J was trimmed by 1 base and V by 5 bases; bases with no gene match: 7. CDR1 and CDR2 (germline): SGHRS, YFSETQ. The CDR3 loop spans 15 amino acids. In nucleotides, the CDR3 is TGCGCCAGCAGGCCTCAACAGGGGGGGAACACTGAAGCTTTCTTT. Translation: CASRPQQGGNTEAFF.

The rearrangement joins TRBV6-1 to TRBJ1-3; 8 bases match TRBD1. This CDR3 comprises 16 residues. Looked up from germline, CDR1 is MNHNS and CDR2 is SASEGT. V shed 4 bases, J shed 3 bases, and the junction held 8 bases outside the gene matches. The CDR3 bases are TGTGCCAGCAGTGTCACCGGGACAGGCCGTGGAAACACCATATATTTT. Translation: CASSVTGTGRGNTIYF.

V gene TRBV7-9 combines with J gene TRBJ2-1; 13 bases map to TRBD2. The CDR3 is 15 residues long. Trimming cost V 6 bases and J 10 bases; bases outside gene matches: 9. Per the germline V gene, CDR1 is SEHNR and CDR2 is FQNEAQ (reference sequence). For the CDR3, the DNA is TGTGCCAGCAGTCCCTGGACTAGCGGGGGCCCAGAGCAGTTCTTC. Its protein product is CASSPWTSGGPEQFF.

This clone was recorded many times. V usage is TRBV4-2 and J usage is TRBJ2-1, with 13 bases lining up with TRBD2. The germline V gene has CDR1 LGHNA and CDR2 YNFKEQ. With V trimmed by 2 bases and J by 0 bases, 4 bases remained unmatched. The CDR3 runs to 18 residues. The CDR3 here is CASSQLTSGGSSYNEQFF. In DNA, the CDR3 is TGTGCCAGCAGCCAACTGACTAGCGGGGGGAGCTCCTACAATGAGCAGTTCTTC.

The J gene is TRBJ1-4, the V gene TRBV6-1; a possible D gene is TRBD1 (5 bases). V shed 6 bases and J shed 5 bases, with 16 bases lying between them. The germline gives CDR1 MNHNS, CDR2 SASEGT. This CDR3 has 15 amino acids. In nucleotides, the CDR3 is TGTGCCAGCAGAACCTTGAGGGGAAGAAATGAAAAACTGTTTTTT. Its translation: CASRTLRGRNEKLFF.

This chain joins TRBV6-1 and TRBJ1-5; D unclear. Germline V gene data show CDR1 as MNHNS and CDR2 as SASEGT. The CDR3 runs to 16 residues. Trimming took 4 bases from V and 1 from J, leaving 14 bases between them. The CDR3 nucleotides read TGTGCCAGCAGTGTCATCGCGACAAGGAGCAATCAGCCCCAGCATTTT. Translated, it gives CASSVIATRSNQPQHF.

A few counts support this clone. The chain couples TRBV9 to TRBJ1-5; D perhaps matches TRBD1 (6 bases). The V gene's germline CDR1 is SGDLS and CDR2 YYNGEE. The CDR3 is 14 amino acids. V lost 3 bases, J lost 3 bases, and 10 bases lay in between. This chain's CDR3 is CASSAGQLNQPQHF. CDR3 nucleotide sequence: TGTGCCAGCAGCGCCGGACAGCTCAATCAGCCCCAGCATTTT.

This clone was found a few times. This chain joins TRBV6-6 and TRBJ2-1; TRBD2 matches at 10 bases. This CDR3 is built from 13 residues. V was clipped by 4 bases and J by 9 bases; unmatched bases: 3. Germline V gene data show CDR1 as MNHNY and CDR2 as SVGAGI (reference sequence). In DNA, the CDR3 is TGTGCCAGCAGTTCTAGCGGGAGAGGTGAGCAGTTCTTC. It encodes CASSSSGRGEQFF.

The V and J genes are TRBV11-2 and TRBJ2-3; 12 positions match TRBD2. V shed 3 bases, J shed 6 bases, and the junction held 4 bases outside the gene matches. The germline V gene has CDR1 SGHAT and CDR2 FQNNGV. The CDR3 contains 15 residues. CDR3 residues: CASSFLAGGSDTQYF. The CDR3 nucleotides read TGTGCCAGCAGCTTCCTAGCGGGAGGGTCGGATACGCAGTATTTT.

The gene calls are TRBV11-2 and TRBJ1-6, with unresolved D. Germline CDR1 is SGHAT and CDR2 is FQNNGV. This CDR3 is 15 amino acids long. V was pared by 1 base and J by 7 bases, with 11 bases between. The CDR3 DNA sequence: TGTGCCAGCAGCTTAGTGGGGTCCAAGAATTCACCCCTCCACTTT. Its translation is CASSLVGSKNSPLHF.

The chain combines TRBV6-1 with TRBJ1-5; D gene ambiguous. The CDR3 length is 16 residues. The germline gives CDR1 MNHNS, CDR2 SASEGT. Trimming pared 0 bases from V and 0 bases from J, leaving 9 bases between. CDR3 sequence (DNA): TGTGCCAGCAGTGAAGCTGCAGGACCTAGCAATCAGCCCCAGCATTTT. This codes for CASSEAAGPSNQPQHF.

J is TRBJ1-2 and V is TRBV7-9; TRBD1 matches 7 bases. Germline CDR1 reads SEHNR; CDR2 reads FQNEAQ (reference sequence). The CDR3 contains 14 residues. The trim removed 0 bases at V and 4 bases at J, leaving 2 bases unmatched. Here the CDR3 reads CASSLATGSYGYTF. The CDR3 DNA is TGTGCCAGCAGCTTAGCGACAGGGTCCTATGGCTACACCTTC.

As for this clone: The same CDR3 can be traced to other DNA sequences in this sample. DNA for the CDR3: TGTGCCAGTAGTAGAACAGGGACCACAACTAATGAAAAACTGTTTTTT. It encodes CASSRTGTTTNEKLFF. V is TRBV19 and J is TRBJ1-4, with D tentatively TRBD1 (6 bases). Germline V gene sequence: CDR1 LNHDA, CDR2 SQIVND (reference sequence). The V end was cut by 4 bases, the J end by 0 bases, with 12 bases between. The CDR3 has 16 amino acids.

This sequence joins TRBV30 and TRBJ2-3; D is unresolved. Trimming removed 3 bases from V and 4 bases from J, with 14 bases in between. The CDR3 is 14 residues long. Germline-derived CDR1 and CDR2 are GTSNPN and SVGIG (reference sequence). CDR3 sequence (DNA): TGTGCCTGGAGCCGGCTCCCAGCCCCAGATACGCAGTATTTT. Protein: CAWSRLPAPDTQYF.